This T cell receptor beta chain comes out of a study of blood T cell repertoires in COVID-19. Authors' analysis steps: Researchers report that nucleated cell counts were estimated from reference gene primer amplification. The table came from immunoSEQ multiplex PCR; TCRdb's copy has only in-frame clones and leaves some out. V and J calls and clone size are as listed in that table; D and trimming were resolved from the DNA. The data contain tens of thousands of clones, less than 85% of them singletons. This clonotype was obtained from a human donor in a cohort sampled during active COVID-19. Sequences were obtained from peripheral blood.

CDR3 sequence: CASSHRPGTGVSYEQYF. The CDR3 bases are TGCGCCAGCAGCCACCGCCCCGGGACAGGGGTATCCTACGAGCAGTACTTC. J is TRBJ2-7 and V is TRBV4-1; 10 bases match TRBD1. Per the germline V gene, CDR1 is MGHRA and CDR2 is YSYEKL. V shed 3 bases, J shed 1 base, and the junction held 9 bases outside the gene matches. The length of the CDR3 is 17 residues.